The next 18 T cell receptor beta chains were all read from a single sample in a study of human T cells and chemical hapten exposure. TCRdb re-derived calls from the RACE reads in MiXCR, one entry per CDR3 protein. Seen here are under 90,000 distinct CDR3 sequences, over 8.5% observed once, and the top ten hold approximately 1.5%. Time point meaning: healthy volunteer bleed at 6 weeks. RNA extraction used unfractionated whole blood as the source of total RNA. Sequences were obtained from whole blood. The receptor set was obtained from a male donor in good health. Some clones in this sample may be carry-over from other donors' samples.

This chain joins TRBV29-1 and TRBJ2-1, with D perhaps given as TRBD1 or TRBD2 (5 bases each). Between the trimmed V and J ends, which lost 3 bases and 9 bases, there was a span of 12 bases. From germline, CDR1 is SQVTM and CDR2 ANQGSEA. This CDR3 is 12 amino acids long. CDR3 sequence: CSVEVAGTEQFF. The CDR3 region has the DNA TGCAGCGTTGAGGTTGCAGGGACTGAGCAGTTCTTC.

J is TRBJ2-1 and V is TRBV3-1; TRBD1 matches at 7 bases. Germline CDR1 reads LGHDT; CDR2 reads YNNKEL (reference sequence). Losses at the gene ends were 3 bases for V and 10 bases for J; bases not matched to a gene: 6. The CDR3 loop spans 13 amino acids. The DNA of the CDR3 is TGTGCCAGCAGCCACCGGGACAGACAGGAGCAGTTCTTC. This translates into CASSHRDRQEQFF.

This clonotype was seen at least ten times. The chain employs TRBV19 and TRBJ2-1, with D unclear. The ends were cut back, 1 base at V and 0 bases at J, with 7 bases in the middle. CDR3 length: 15 amino acids. Germline CDR1 reads LNHDA; CDR2 reads SQIVND (reference sequence). The CDR3 here is CASSIGSSSYNEQFF. CDR3 DNA sequence: TGTGCCAGTAGTATAGGGTCTAGCTCCTACAATGAGCAGTTCTTC.

This clonotype has just a few counts. The chain couples TRBV20-1 to TRBJ1-4; D gene ambiguous. V was shortened by 0 bases and J by 12 bases, with 17 bases between the two germline ends. CDR3 length: 14 residues. In germline, CDR1 is DFQATT, CDR2 SNEGSKA (reference sequence). CDR3 amino acids: CSARDLSTLGELFF. The CDR3 DNA sequence: TGCAGTGCTAGAGATTTGTCGACCCTTGGGGAACTGTTTTTT.

The chain has TRBV25-1 and TRBJ2-5; D unclear. The V end was cut by 5 bases, the J end by 2 bases, with 27 bases between. This CDR3 contains 19 residues. Germline values: CDR1 MGHDK, CDR2 SYGVNS. DNA for the CDR3: TGTGCCAGCAGTCCCCGCACGACTGATGAGATTTCGTTTCAAGAGACCCAGTACTTC. Protein sequence: CASSPRTTDEISFQETQYF.

The V call is TRBV2, the J call TRBJ2-1; D uncertain. CDR1 is SNHLY, CDR2 FYNNEI, per germline. The CDR3 runs to 12 residues. Trimming took off 5 bases at V and 11 bases at J, with 13 bases between the two ends. Written as DNA, the CDR3 is TGTGCCAGCAGTCTAGAACCCACCCAGCAGTTCTTC. Its translation: CASSLEPTQQFF.

The genes are TRBV14 and TRBJ2-1, with D possibly called TRBD1 or TRBD2 (5 bases each). The V gene's germline CDR1 is SGHDN and CDR2 FVKESK. The germline V and J ends were trimmed by 3 bases and 0 bases, with 12 bases remaining between them. The CDR3 sequence is 16 residues long. CDR3 DNA: TGTGCCAGCAGCCAGTGGGCAGGGAGCTCCTACAATGAGCAGTTCTTC. Residues: CASSQWAGSSYNEQFF.

This chain links TRBV27 with TRBJ2-7, with D perhaps TRBD1 or TRBD2 (6 bases each). The V gene's germline CDR1 is MNHEY and CDR2 SMNVEV (reference sequence). The CDR3 has 17 residues. V dropped 2 bases and J dropped 0 bases, with 17 bases sitting between them. CDR3: CASSLDQMGGLSYEQYF. The CDR3 nucleotides are TGTGCCAGCAGTTTAGACCAGATGGGGGGCCTCTCCTACGAGCAGTACTTC.

The V and J genes are TRBV7-6 and TRBJ2-5, with 8 nucleotides matching TRBD2. The CDR3 is 14 residues long. V lost 5 bases to trimming and J lost 5 bases; unmatched junction nucleotides: 7. Germline V gives CDR1 SGHVS, CDR2 FNYEAQ. CDR3 sequence reads: CASSQSGRGETQYF. The DNA for the CDR3 is TGTGCCAGCAGCCAAAGCGGGAGAGGGGAGACCCAGTACTTC.

The chain combines TRBV6-5 with TRBJ1-2; 9 nucleotides match TRBD1. J gave up 8 bases and V 6 bases, and 7 bases lay outside the gene matches. CDR1 is MNHEY and CDR2 is SVGAGI in the germline V gene. CDR3 length: 13 amino acids. In DNA, the CDR3 is TGTGCCAGCAGCCCAGGGACAGGGAAGGGCTACACCTTC. Encoded protein: CASSPGTGKGYTF.

This chain links TRBV3-1 with TRBJ2-1, with no clear D. V was clipped by 4 bases and J by 6 bases, with 7 bases between them. The CDR3 sequence is 12 residues long. The V gene's germline CDR1 is LGHDT and CDR2 YNNKEL (reference sequence). In DNA, the CDR3 is TGTGCCAGCAGCCCCATAGGCAATGAGCAGTTCTTC. It is translated as CASSPIGNEQFF.

This clonotype was counted a few times. The gene calls are TRBV6-2 or TRBV6-3 and TRBJ1-5; 9 bases line up with TRBD1. The germline CDR1 and CDR2 sequences are MNHEY and SVGEGT. This CDR3 has 16 amino acids. V trimming: 5 bases; J trimming: 5 bases; junction bases outside the gene matches: 10. In DNA form, the CDR3 reads TGTGCCAGCAGTAAGTGGACAGGGGTGATTTATCAGCCCCAGCATTTT. As protein: CASSKWTGVIYQPQHF.

This clonotype has ten or more counts. This chain joins TRBV6-2 or TRBV6-3 and TRBJ1-1; D not certain. CDR1 and CDR2 from the germline V gene are MNHEY and SVGEGT. Trimming left V 4 bases short and J 0 bases short, with 9 bases between. The CDR3 is made up of 14 amino acids. The CDR3 nucleotides read TGTGCCAGCAGTTGGAGGGTTATGAACACTGAAGCTTTCTTT. It translates to CASSWRVMNTEAFF.

The V call is TRBV12-3 or TRBV12-4, the J call TRBJ2-1, with 8 bases fitting TRBD2. The CDR3 loop spans 14 amino acids. V lost 3 bases to trimming and J lost 8 bases; unmatched junction nucleotides: 6. The CDR3 here is CASSFQREFDEQFF. Written as DNA, the CDR3 is TGTGCCAGCAGTTTTCAGCGGGAGTTCGATGAGCAGTTCTTC.

This clonotype was recorded at least ten times. The V and J genes are TRBV14 and TRBJ1-5; no reliable D call. In germline, CDR1 is SGHDN, CDR2 FVKESK. CDR3 length: 13 residues. The V and J ends lost 1 base and 7 bases respectively, with 8 bases between them. CDR3 region: CASSQGIWQPQHF. Here the CDR3 DNA reads TGTGCCAGCAGCCAAGGGATTTGGCAGCCCCAGCATTTT.

This clonotype turned up a few times. This sequence joins TRBV6-5 and TRBJ1-6, with D maybe TRBD1 (6 bases). V lost 4 bases to trimming and J lost 2 bases, with 6 bases between them. The CDR3 totals 14 residues. Germline CDR1 and CDR2: MNHEY and SVGAGI. CDR3 in DNA: TGTGCCAGCAGTTGGGACACCTATAATTCACCCCTCCACTTT. Translated, it gives CASSWDTYNSPLHF.

At least ten counts were recorded for this clonotype. This chain joins TRBV12-3 or TRBV12-4 and TRBJ2-7, with D tentatively TRBD2 (5 bases). CDR3 size: 14 residues. With 7 bases removed from V and 3 bases from J, the gap between germline ends came to 16 bases. CDR3 coding DNA: TGTGCCAGCATCGAGGGCCGTCGGAACTACGAGCAGTACTTC. Its protein product is CASIEGRRNYEQYF.

In its sample, this clonotype was seen a few times. The chain combines TRBV7-8 with TRBJ1-5, with 7 bases aligning to TRBD1. The V gene end was trimmed by 6 bases and the J gene end by 4 bases; junction bases not matched to a gene: 3. This CDR3 is built from 13 residues. CDR1 is SGHVS, CDR2 FQNEAQ, per germline. This CDR3 reads CASSSTGNQPQHF. In nucleotides, the CDR3 is TGTGCCAGCAGTTCGACAGGGAATCAGCCCCAGCATTTT. Looking up the rest from reference TRBV7-8 and TRBJ1-5 gives the full variable domain: GAGVSQSPRYKVAKRGQDVALRCDPISGHVSLFWYQQALGQGPEFLTYFQNEAQLDKSGLPSDRFFAERPEGSVSTLKIQRTQQEDSAVYLCASSSTGNQPQHFGDGTRLSIL.